This TCR beta chain was obtained from a study of shared clonotypes between healthy human individuals. This CDR3 contains 15 residues. CDR1 and CDR2 from the germline V gene are MGHRA and YSYEKL. The method was immunoSEQ multiplex PCR; TCRdb's version includes in-frame clones alone and lacks a portion of them. The table includes approximately 1,000,000 clones, about four fifths detected once. Notes on this clone: One end of the junction fails to match germline, which may point to a read error.

The sample taken for sequencing was memory CD4+ T cells from PBMCs. Sample subset: CD45RA-negative fraction. The sequence came from a young man in good health. Some clones in this sample may be carry-over from other donors' samples. The chain combines TRBV4-1 with TRBJ2-7; 7 positions match TRBD2. The chain's CDR3 is CASSQGPAGSYEQYF. DNA for the CDR3: TGCGCCAGCAGTCAAGGTCCAGCGGGAAGCTACGAGCAGTACTTC.